The 10 T cell receptor beta chains below were found in one sample sequenced in a study of blood T cell repertoires in COVID-19. The repertoire was sequenced with immunoSEQ multiplex PCR; TCRdb's copy has only in-frame clones and lacks some. The data contain 310,000 or so clones, approximately 90% of them singletons. The sequenced sample consisted of PBMCs or T cells enriched from blood (not recorded which). All receptors come from a woman under 30 who had recovered from COVID-19.

In its sample, this clone was seen once. The J gene is TRBJ2-1, the V gene TRBV20-1; a possible D gene is TRBD2 (6 bases). CDR1 is DFQATT, CDR2 SNEGSKA, per germline (reference sequence). This CDR3 region has 15 residues. V lost 3 bases and J 8 bases, leaving 20 bases between the germline ends. CDR3 loop: CSASGGLASEHEQFF. The CDR3 DNA reads TGCAGTGCTAGTGGGGGACTGGCGAGCGAACATGAGCAGTTCTTC.

This rearrangement joins TRBV7-3 to TRBJ2-7; TRBD2 matches 7 bases. The CDR3 sequence is 13 residues long. With V trimmed by 2 bases and J by 7 bases, 5 bases remained unmatched. Germline CDR1 reads SGHTA; CDR2 reads FQGTGA. The CDR3 DNA reads as TGTGCCAGCAGCTTAGCGCAGGGAGGGGAGCAGTACTTC. Translating gives CASSLAQGGEQYF. The complete variable domain, with remaining parts taken from reference TRBV7-3 and TRBJ2-7, reads GAGVSQTPSNKVTEKGKYVELRCDPISGHTALYWYRQSLGQGPEFLIYFQGTGAADDSGLPNDRFFAVRPEGSVSTLKIQRTERGDSAVYLCASSLAQGGEQYFGPGTRLTVT.

This chain connects TRBV6-5 to TRBJ1-2; D is possibly TRBD1 (5 bases). The germline V gene has CDR1 MNHEY and CDR2 SVGAGI. The V and J ends lost 0 bases and 6 bases respectively, with 8 bases between them. The CDR3 runs 13 residues. The CDR3 loop reads CASSYSIGDGYTF. The DNA of the CDR3 is TGTGCCAGCAGTTACTCAATAGGGGATGGCTACACCTTC.

This chain uses TRBV18 with TRBJ1-6; a weak D match, TRBD1 (5 bases). The CDR3 is 14 residues long. The V and J ends lost 5 bases and 5 bases respectively, with 10 bases between them. Per germline, CDR1 KGHSH and CDR2 LQKENI. DNA for the CDR3: TGTGCCAGCTCATTCGACAGAGATAATTCACCCCTCCACTTT. Encoded protein: CASSFDRDNSPLHF. Combining the CDR3 with reference TRBV18 and TRBJ1-6 gives the whole variable domain NAGVMQNPRHLVRRRGQEARLRCSPMKGHSHVYWYRQLPEEGLKFMVYLQKENIIDESGMPKERFSAEFPKEGPSILRIQQVVRGDSAAYFCASSFDRDNSPLHFGNGTRLTVT.

V and J are TRBV13 and TRBJ2-1; D remains ambiguous. CDR1 and CDR2 from the germline V gene are PRHDT and FYEKMQ (reference sequence). The CDR3 extends over 12 amino acids. V was clipped by 3 bases and J by 4 bases, with 4 bases between them. The CDR3 coding sequence is TGTGCCAGCAGCTTCGTATACAATGAGCAGTTCTTC. It is translated as CASSFVYNEQFF.

The chain combines TRBV5-1 with TRBJ1-4; TRBD1 matches at 9 bases. V trimming: 4 bases; J trimming: 8 bases; junction bases outside the gene matches: 9. The CDR3 is 15 amino acids. Germline V gene sequence: CDR1 SGHRS, CDR2 YFSETQ. As DNA, the CDR3 is TGCGCCAGCAGCCCCCCCGGACAGGGGACCGAAAAACTGTTTTTT. Protein product: CASSPPGQGTEKLFF.

As to this clone: This sample includes further DNA sequences coding for the same CDR3. The V gene is TRBV28, the J gene TRBJ1-2; 9 bases line up with TRBD1. V dropped 4 bases and J dropped 8; count of bases not matched to a gene: 5. Germline CDR1 MDHEN, CDR2 SYDVKM. This CDR3 contains 13 residues. CDR3 in DNA: TGTGCCAGCAGTTCGGGACAGGGTGGCGGCTACACCTTC. It encodes CASSSGQGGGYTF.

This clone appeared a single time. The rearrangement links TRBV11-2 to TRBJ1-1; D is unclear. Germline CDR1 SGHAT, CDR2 FQNNGV. This CDR3 is 13 amino acids long. Trimming shortened V by 6 bases and J by 1 base, and 9 bases separated the two germline ends. In DNA form, the CDR3 reads TGTGCCAGCAGTGGAGGACGGAACACTGAAGCTTTCTTT. Its protein is CASSGGRNTEAFF. Full variable domain (missing parts from reference TRBV11-2 and TRBJ1-1): EAGVAQSPRYKIIEKRQSVAFWCNPISGHATLYWYQQILGQGPKLLIQFQNNGVVDDSQLPKDRFSAERLKGVDSTLKIQPAKLEDSAVYLCASSGGRNTEAFFGQGTRLTVV.

The genes are TRBV20-1 and TRBJ2-1; tentative D call: TRBD2 (6 bases). This CDR3 contains 11 residues. The V end lost 3 bases, the J end lost 15 bases, and 15 bases lay between the germline ends. Germline V gene data show CDR1 as DFQATT and CDR2 as SNEGSKA (reference sequence). The CDR3 protein is CSARSSGPWFF. The CDR3, as DNA: TGCAGTGCTAGGAGTAGCGGACCATGGTTCTTC.

This rearrangement joins TRBV19 to TRBJ1-2; D call uncertain. Germline CDR1 reads LNHDA; CDR2 reads SQIVND (reference sequence). The V end was cut by 1 base, the J end by 3 bases, with 18 bases between. The CDR3 is 17 amino acids. This CDR3 reads CASSIGWEGFVYYGYTF. The DNA for the CDR3 is TGTGCCAGTAGTATAGGTTGGGAGGGTTTCGTCTACTATGGCTACACCTTC.